The 18 T cell receptor beta chains listed next were all sequenced from one sample in a study of T cell responses to AZD1222 COVID-19 vaccine. The method was immunoSEQ multiplex PCR; TCRdb's version includes in-frame clones alone and lacks a portion of them. The repertoire has around 100,000 clones, around 94% of them found once; the top ten carry roughly 2%. The sequencing used peripheral blood, collected on day 0 of AZD1222 vaccination. The receptors come from an adult in good health.

The rearrangement joins TRBV20-1 to TRBJ1-6, with D unresolved. Germline V gene sequence: CDR1 DFQATT, CDR2 SNEGSKA (reference sequence). The V end lost 3 bases, the J end lost 6 bases, and 9 bases lay between the germline ends. This CDR3 has 13 amino acids. The chain's CDR3 is CSASRAANSPLHF. CDR3 bases: TGCAGTGCTAGTAGGGCGGCTAATTCACCCCTCCACTTT.

The chain couples TRBV2 to TRBJ1-2; tentatively, D is TRBD1 (6 bases). Between the trimmed V and J ends, which lost 6 bases and 6 bases, there was a span of 11 bases. There are 12 residues in the CDR3. Germline lookup yields CDR1 SNHLY and CDR2 FYNNEI. The DNA of the CDR3 is TGTGCCAGCAGGAGGAACAGGGATGGCTACACCTTC. Residues: CASRRNRDGYTF.

The rearrangement links TRBV6-5 to TRBJ2-3; D may be TRBD1 (6 bases). This CDR3 region has 14 residues. CDR1 is MNHEY, CDR2 SVGAGI, per germline. V dropped 6 bases and J dropped 1 base, with 11 bases sitting between them. The CDR3 reads CASRRSGGTDTQYF. The DNA for the CDR3 is TGTGCCAGCAGAAGATCAGGGGGCACAGATACGCAGTATTTT.

The CDR3 DNA sequence: TGTGCCAGCAGCCCTCTTTCGGGGGGTTCAGATACGCAGTATTTT. Translation: CASSPLSGGSDTQYF. This chain links TRBV11-3 with TRBJ2-3; 7 bases align to TRBD2. V lost 5 bases and J lost 4; bases outside the gene matches: 9. The CDR3 sequence is 15 residues long. Germline values: CDR1 SGHNT, CDR2 YENEEA.

The genes are TRBV5-1 and TRBJ1-1; D unresolved. From germline, CDR1 is SGHRS and CDR2 YFSETQ. The length of the CDR3 is 12 residues. V was pared by 4 bases and J by 8 bases, with 12 bases between. The CDR3 DNA sequence: TGCGCCAGCAGCGGCAGAGGGCCCGAAGCTTTCTTT. The encoded protein is CASSGRGPEAFF.

The rearrangement uses TRBV6-1 and TRBJ1-2, with D uncertain. V dropped 1 base and J dropped 4 bases, with 13 bases sitting between them. The germline V gene encodes CDR1 MNHNS and CDR2 SASEGT. This CDR3 has 15 amino acids. This CDR3 is CASSEGWKESYGYTF. The CDR3, as DNA: TGTGCCAGCAGTGAAGGGTGGAAGGAGTCCTATGGCTACACCTTC.

This chain uses TRBV2 with TRBJ2-1; 7 positions agree with TRBD1. The junction had 2 bases not matched to a gene; V was cut back by 6 bases and J by 0 bases. The germline gives CDR1 SNHLY, CDR2 FYNNEI. There are 14 residues in the CDR3. The CDR3 region is CASRGQSSYNEQFF. Here the CDR3 DNA reads TGTGCCAGCAGGGGACAGAGCTCCTACAATGAGCAGTTCTTC.

The rearrangement joins TRBV6-1 to TRBJ1-2; D gene uncertain. Germline V lookup: CDR1 MNHNS, CDR2 SASEGT. V lost 2 bases to trimming and J lost 2 bases, with 6 bases between them. This CDR3 is 13 amino acids long. The CDR3 loop is CASSELGNYGYTF. CDR3 in DNA: TGTGCCAGCAGTGAATTGGGAAACTATGGCTACACCTTC.

The chain recombines TRBV7-9 with TRBJ2-7; D unresolved. Trimming shortened V by 5 bases and J by 1 base, and 9 bases separated the two germline ends. This CDR3 is 13 amino acids long. Germline-derived CDR1 and CDR2 are SEHNR and FQNEAQ (reference sequence). The CDR3 loop reads CASSPDSSYEQYF. In DNA, the CDR3 is TGTGCCAGCAGCCCCGATAGTTCCTACGAGCAGTACTTC.

The rearrangement uses TRBV4-3 and TRBJ2-2, with unresolved D. V lost 0 bases, J lost 1 base, and 9 bases lay in between. Germline values: CDR1 LGHNA, CDR2 YSLEER. The CDR3 is 16 residues long. The CDR3 nucleotides are TGCGCCAGCAGCCAAGATCGGGCAGAGAACACCGGGGAGCTGTTTTTT. This gives the protein CASSQDRAENTGELFF.

The rearrangement joins TRBV7-3 to TRBJ1-1; TRBD1 might be the D (5 bases). CDR3 length: 14 residues. Germline V gene sequence: CDR1 SGHTA, CDR2 FQGTGA. Deletions cut 5 bases from V and 5 bases from J, with 15 bases between. CDR3 loop: CASSAKRGWTEAFF. In DNA form, the CDR3 reads TGTGCCAGCAGCGCAAAGAGGGGCTGGACTGAAGCTTTCTTT.

In DNA form, the CDR3 reads TGTGCCAGCAGCCAAGTAGGGGGCGGGGGACTGTTTTTT. Protein sequence: CASSQVGGGGLFF. The chain links TRBV3-1 (or the pseudogene TRBV3-2) to TRBJ1-4; 7 bases map to TRBD1. Looked up from germline, CDR1 is LGHDT and CDR2 is YNNKEL (reference sequence). V gave up 1 base and J gave up 13 bases; unmatched junction bases: 6. CDR3 length: 13 amino acids.

The CDR3 is CASSLSDRDNQPQHF. The CDR3 bases are TGTGCCAGCAGCTTGAGTGACAGGGACAATCAGCCCCAGCATTTT. The genes are TRBV5-6 and TRBJ1-5; 7 bases agree with TRBD1. The germline CDR1 and CDR2 sequences are SGHDT and YYEEEE. This CDR3 contains 15 residues. The V and J ends lost 1 base and 3 bases, in that order; junction bases with no gene match: 4. Filled out from reference TRBV5-6 and TRBJ1-5, the complete variable domain reads DAGVTQSPTHLIKTRGQQVTLRCSPKSGHDTVSWYQQALGQGPQFIFQYYEEEERQRGNFPDRFSGHQFPNYSSELNVNALLLGDSALYLCASSLSDRDNQPQHFGDGTRLSIL.

The chain carries TRBV19 and TRBJ1-1; D ambiguous. The V end lost 6 bases, the J end lost 0 bases, and 8 bases lay between the germline ends. This CDR3 comprises 13 residues. Germline V lookup: CDR1 LNHDA, CDR2 SQIVND (reference sequence). The CDR3 sequence is CASSWSVNTEAFF. The CDR3 nucleotides read TGTGCCAGTAGCTGGTCGGTGAACACTGAAGCTTTCTTT.

This sequence joins TRBV5-6 and TRBJ1-1; the D gene is possibly TRBD1 (5 bases). CDR3 length: 14 amino acids. The germline V and J ends were trimmed by 1 base and 4 bases, with 11 bases remaining between them. Germline CDR1 is SGHDT and CDR2 is YYEEEE. This CDR3 is CASSLRAQGTEAFF. The CDR3, as DNA: TGTGCCAGCAGCTTGAGGGCCCAGGGCACTGAAGCTTTCTTT.

The chain combines TRBV19 with TRBJ2-7; weak D call: TRBD1 (7 bases). This CDR3 has 15 residues. Trimming stripped 2 bases from V and 4 bases from J, with 15 bases between. The germline CDR1 and CDR2 sequences are LNHDA and SQIVND (reference sequence). CDR3 region: CASSIKFAGGYEQYF. CDR3 nucleotide sequence: TGTGCCAGTAGTATAAAGTTCGCAGGGGGGTACGAGCAGTACTTC.

This clone has just one count. J is TRBJ1-1 and V is TRBV29-1, with TRBD1 identical over 8 bases. Germline loops: CDR1 SQVTM, CDR2 ANQGSEA. This CDR3 contains 11 residues. Trimming cost V 6 bases and J 6 bases; bases outside gene matches: 3. The CDR3 DNA follows: TGCAGCGTGATCAGGGGGCCTGAAGCTTTCTTT. Translating it yields CSVIRGPEAFF.

The chain's CDR3 is CASSLDSRYGYTF. In DNA form, the CDR3 reads TGTGCCAGCAGTTTAGACAGCCGCTATGGCTACACCTTC. This sequence joins TRBV28 and TRBJ1-2; D perhaps matches TRBD1 (5 bases). Trimming left V 2 bases short and J 4 bases short, with 8 bases between. The CDR3 runs to 13 residues. Germline V gene sequence: CDR1 MDHEN, CDR2 SYDVKM.